The rows below give T cell receptor beta chains drawn from one sample of a study of early T cells in non-severe SARS-CoV-2 infection. Each CDR3 protein is one row after TCRdb ran MiXCR on the 5' RACE reads. Of about 80,000 distinct CDR3 sequences listed, approximately 5% are singletons. The input for sequencing was whole blood, taken at baseline. The receptors here all came from an adult who was a healthcare worker with PCR-confirmed SARS-CoV-2 infection or an uninfected control (not recorded which). CDR3s include the opening cysteine and the closing phenylalanine or tryptophan. A D gene is named only where the DNA matches it firmly. A clone size is listed for some rows: how often the clone was seen (once, few, many), or a class if it is expanded.

v_gene	j_gene	abundance	d_gene	CDR3nt	CDR3aa
TRBV18	TRBJ2-1	.	TRBD1	TGTGCCAGCTCACCGGGGACAGCTTCCAACGAGCAGTTCTTC	CASSPGTASNEQFF
TRBV29-1	TRBJ1-1	.	.	TGCAGCGTTGTTGTGGGGGGCGGGACTGAAGCTTTCTTT	CSVVVGGGTEAFF
TRBV20-1	TRBJ2-5	.	.	TGCAGTGCTAGCCCCAGGGGCAGGGTTCAAGAGACCCAGTACTTC	CSASPRGRVQETQYF
TRBV6-1	TRBJ2-7	.	.	TGTGCCAGCAGTGAAGAGGGCGGCTACGAGCAGTACTTC	CASSEEGGYEQYF
TRBV6-5	TRBJ1-1	many	.	TGTGCCAGCAGCCGAGAAGGCTGGATAGCTTTCTTT	CASSREGWIAFF
TRBV12-3/TRBV12-4	TRBJ1-2	many	TRBD1	TGTGCCAGCAGTAACCCGGGACAGGGGGCTCTCTATGGCTACACCTTC	CASSNPGQGALYGYTF
TRBV6-2/TRBV6-3	TRBJ2-2	.	TRBD1	TGTGCCAGCAGTTACGGGACAGTGAACACCGGGGAGCTGTTTTTT	CASSYGTVNTGELFF
TRBV5-1	TRBJ2-5	few	.	TGCGCCAGCAGCGTGCCCCGAGGGGCAGAGACCCAGTACTTC	CASSVPRGAETQYF
TRBV6-5	TRBJ1-3	many	.	TGTGCCAGCAGTTACAACAGGGACTCTGGAAACACCATATATTTT	CASSYNRDSGNTIYF
TRBV27	TRBJ2-1	few	TRBD2	TGTGCCAGCAGTTCTTTGACTAGCGGGGCTAACAATGAGCAGTTCTTC	CASSSLTSGANNEQFF
TRBV25-1	TRBJ2-7	few	TRBD1	TGTGCCACACGGGGGACAGGGGTCTACGAGCAGTACTTC	CATRGTGVYEQYF
TRBV2	TRBJ1-2	.	.	TGTGCCAGCAAGGATAATGGCTATGGCTACACCTTC	CASKDNGYGYTF
TRBV6-6	TRBJ1-1	many	.	TGTGCCAGCCTCGGAGAGGCTATGAACACTGAAGCTTTCTTT	CASLGEAMNTEAFF
TRBV7-9	TRBJ2-7	many	TRBD2	TGTGCCAGCAGCCTAGGGGCTAGCGGGACCTACGAGCAGTACTTC	CASSLGASGTYEQYF
TRBV12-3/TRBV12-4	TRBJ2-1	few	.	TGTGCCAGCATTCGCAACCGAGTAGCGAATGAGCAGTTCTTC	CASIRNRVANEQFF
TRBV7-8	TRBJ1-1	few	.	TGTGCCAGCAGCTTGGGGACATCGAACACTGAAGCTTTCTTT	CASSLGTSNTEAFF
TRBV11-2	TRBJ2-1	many	.	TGTGCCAGCCAGGACTCCTACAATGAGCAGTTCTTC	CASQDSYNEQFF
TRBV20-1	TRBJ2-1	many	.	TGCAGTGGGGATGTCTACAATGAGCAGTTCTTC	CSGDVYNEQFF
TRBV10-3	TRBJ1-1	few	TRBD1	TGTGCCATCTCCCAAGGGGACAGGAACACTGAAGCTTTCTTT	CAISQGDRNTEAFF
TRBV12-3/TRBV12-4	TRBJ2-1	many	.	TGTGCCAGCAGTTTAGGGGGCGGAACTTACAATGAGCAGTTCTTC	CASSLGGGTYNEQFF
TRBV12-3/TRBV12-4	TRBJ2-1	many	TRBD2	TGTGCCAGCAGTCCCGGGGGTAGCGGGAGAAGTGAGCAGTTCTTC	CASSPGGSGRSEQFF
TRBV4-1	TRBJ2-1	many	.	TGCGCCACCTCAATGAGAGGGGACCCCTACAATGAGCAGTTCTTC	CATSMRGDPYNEQFF
TRBV20-1	TRBJ2-6	many	.	TGCAGTGCTGGGATTGGGATGTCTGGGGCCAACGTCCTGACTTTC	CSAGIGMSGANVLTF
TRBV6-2/TRBV6-3	TRBJ2-1	few	TRBD2	TGTGCCAGCAGTTACACTCGGGAGGGGGGCAATGAGCAGTTCTTC	CASSYTREGGNEQFF
TRBV28	TRBJ2-5	many	.	TGTGCCAGCAGGGAACAAGAGACCCAGTACTTC	CASREQETQYF
TRBV5-4	TRBJ1-3	many	.	TGTGCCAGCAGCTTAAACCGTCGGGGCTCTGGAAACACCATATATTTT	CASSLNRRGSGNTIYF
TRBV9	TRBJ1-5	.	TRBD1	TGTGCCAGCAGCGCCACAGGGGACGGTCAGCCCCAGCATTTT	CASSATGDGQPQHF
TRBV6-5	TRBJ1-2	many	TRBD1	TGTGCCAGCAGTTTTGGGCGGACAGGGAACTATGGCTACACCTTC	CASSFGRTGNYGYTF
TRBV20-1	TRBJ2-5	many	TRBD2	TGCAGTGCTATAGGGACTACTCGAGAGACCCAGTACTTC	CSAIGTTRETQYF
TRBV20-1	TRBJ1-2	many	TRBD1	TGCAGTGCCCCGGCCAGGGACAGTCCCTATGGCTACACCTTC	CSAPARDSPYGYTF
TRBV5-4	TRBJ2-7	.	TRBD1	TGTGCCAGCAGCTCCTCCTTGACAGGGCACGAGCAGTACTTC	CASSSSLTGHEQYF
TRBV29-1	TRBJ1-1	many	TRBD1	TGCAGCGCGGGGACAGGGGCCTTGAACACTGAAGCTTTCTTT	CSAGTGALNTEAFF
TRBV2	TRBJ1-1	.	.	TGTGCCAGCAAGGTCCCGCTTGGCACTGAAGCTTTCTTT	CASKVPLGTEAFF
TRBV20-1	TRBJ1-2	many	TRBD1	TGCAGTGCTCACGGACAGGGACGCGCTGGCACCTTC	CSAHGQGRAGTF
TRBV28	TRBJ1-2	few	.	TGTGCCAGCAGCAAGGGCCGACTTCCATATGGCTACACCTTC	CASSKGRLPYGYTF
TRBV28	TRBJ2-6	.	TRBD2	TGTGCCAGCCGGAATGGCGGGAGAGTGGGGTCCTCTGGGGCCAACGTCCTGACTTTC	CASRNGGRVGSSGANVLTF
TRBV10-3	TRBJ2-7	.	.	TGTGCCATCAGGTCCGGGACGAGAACCTACGAGCAGTACTTC	CAIRSGTRTYEQYF
TRBV30	TRBJ1-6	few	.	TGTGCCTGGAGTGAGTTGAGGGTTCAGTCACCCCTCCACTTT	CAWSELRVQSPLHF
TRBV6-5	TRBJ2-4	few	.	TGTGCCAGCAGCCCTCTGGGGCTCGCCAAAAACATTCAGTACTTC	CASSPLGLAKNIQYF
TRBV11-3	TRBJ1-1	.	.	TGTGCCAGTTTACAGACCATGAACACTGAAGCTTTCTTT	CASLQTMNTEAFF
TRBV20-1	TRBJ2-5	.	TRBD2	TGCAGTGCGCTTGCCTACGGGACTAGCGAGAAGACCCAGTACTTC	CSALAYGTSEKTQYF
TRBV11-2	TRBJ2-5	many	.	TGTGCCAGCAGCTTAGACAGGGAAGAGACCCAGTACTTC	CASSLDREETQYF
TRBV12-3/TRBV12-4	TRBJ2-1	few	.	TGTGCCAGCAGGCCACAGGAGACCTACAATGAGCAGTTCTTC	CASRPQETYNEQFF
TRBV3-1	TRBJ1-1	.	.	TGTGCCAGCAGCCAAGGGGGCATGAACACTGAAGCTTTCTTT	CASSQGGMNTEAFF
TRBV29-1	TRBJ1-2	many	.	TGCAGCGTTGGGGACATCTATGGCTACACCTTC	CSVGDIYGYTF
TRBV7-9	TRBJ1-6	many	.	TGTGCCAGCGCCCGGAACGGCAATTCACCCCTCCACTTT	CASARNGNSPLHF
TRBV28	TRBJ2-7	many	.	TGTGCCAGCAGTTTAATGCCCGGCCGGACCTACGAGCAGTACTTC	CASSLMPGRTYEQYF
TRBV20-1	TRBJ2-7	many	.	TGCAGTGCTAGAAGTTTGGGGCCCTACGAGCAGTACTTC	CSARSLGPYEQYF
TRBV9	TRBJ2-6	many	.	TGTGCCAGCAGCGTAGTCTCAGGACGCTCTGGGGCCAACGTCCTGACTTTC	CASSVVSGRSGANVLTF
TRBV6-5	TRBJ2-7	.	TRBD1	TGTGCCAGCAGTGACAGGGGGATCGCCGAGCAGTACTTC	CASSDRGIAEQYF
TRBV20-1	TRBJ2-7	many	.	TGCAGTGCCCTTCCTTCATCGGCTTACGAGCAGTACTTC	CSALPSSAYEQYF
TRBV7-9	TRBJ1-5	many	TRBD1	TGTGCCAGCAGCCTCGGCGGAGGGGGCAGCAATCAGCCCCAGCATTTT	CASSLGGGGSNQPQHF
TRBV24-1	TRBJ2-7	.	.	TGTGCCACCAGTGCAGGACGGACGCCGAGCTCCTACGAGCAGTACTTC	CATSAGRTPSSYEQYF
TRBV3-1	TRBJ2-1	many	TRBD2	TGTGCCAGCAGCCAAGCTAGCGGGAGTTACAATGAGCAGTTCTTC	CASSQASGSYNEQFF
TRBV4-2	TRBJ2-2	many	.	TGTGCCAGCAGCCAAAACACCGGGGAGCTGTTTTTT	CASSQNTGELFF
TRBV25-1	TRBJ1-2	many	TRBD1	TGTGCCAGCAGTGATGGACAGGGGCTTGGTTATGGCTACACCTTC	CASSDGQGLGYGYTF
TRBV29-1	TRBJ1-1	few	.	TGCAGCGTTGCATCGACGAACACTGAAGCTTTCTTT	CSVASTNTEAFF
TRBV7-9	TRBJ1-1	few	.	TGTGCCAGCAGCTTAGGCCCCCCTAGAGTAGGGGACACTGAAGCTTTCTTT	CASSLGPPRVGDTEAFF
TRBV6-1	TRBJ2-2	many	TRBD2	TGTGCCAGCAGGGAGACTAGCGGGCACACCGGGGAGCTGTTTTTT	CASRETSGHTGELFF
TRBV6-6	TRBJ1-5	few	.	TGTGCCAGCAGTTACAATCGGATCGTTTATAACAATCAGCCCCAGCATTTT	CASSYNRIVYNNQPQHF